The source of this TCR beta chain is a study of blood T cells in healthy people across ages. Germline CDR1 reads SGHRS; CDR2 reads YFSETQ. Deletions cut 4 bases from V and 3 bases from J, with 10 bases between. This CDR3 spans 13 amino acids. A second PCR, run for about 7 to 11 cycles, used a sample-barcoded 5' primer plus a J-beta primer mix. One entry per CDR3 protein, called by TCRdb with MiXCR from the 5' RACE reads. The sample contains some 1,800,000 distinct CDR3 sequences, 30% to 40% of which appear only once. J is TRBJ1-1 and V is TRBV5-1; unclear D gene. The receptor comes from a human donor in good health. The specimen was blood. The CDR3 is CASSPGKHTEAFF. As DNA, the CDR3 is TGCGCCAGCAGCCCGGGGAAGCACACTGAAGCTTTCTTT. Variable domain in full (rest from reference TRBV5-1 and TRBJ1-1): KAGVTQTPRYLIKTRGQQVTLSCSPISGHRSVSWYQQTPGQGLQFLFEYFSETQRNKGNFPGRFSGRQFSNSRSEMNVSTLELGDSALYLCASSPGKHTEAFFGQGTRLTVV.